This T cell receptor beta chain was sequenced in a study of cytomegalovirus exposure and HLA in healthy donors. About the study: Findings of an earlier analysis included roughly 120 million unique TCR beta sequences from 180 million or so T cells. Findings of the study overall: The authors considered a cluster of highly shared sequence variants likely to be a sequencing artifact. Accounts indicate the classifier identified cytomegalovirus status with strong specificity and sensitivity.

Each donor was nominally healthy when sampled (though unrecorded immune exposures were likely). This CDR3 has 14 residues. V was trimmed by 3 bases and J by 2 bases, leaving 10 bases between them. Germline V gene lookup returns CDR1 MDHEN and CDR2 SYDVKM. With 60 Vbeta and 13 Jbeta primers, the PCR was carried out. Only in-frame clones appear in the TCRdb table, and some are missing; sequencing was by immunoSEQ multiplex PCR. The repertoire holds approximately 95,000 clones, with 75% to 85% as singletons. Turning to this clone: Its specificity is not known.

Sequenced input: PBMCs. The chain carries TRBV28 and TRBJ1-2; D is unclear. The clonotype comes from a man aged 18 to 30 in good health and CMV-seropositive. The CDR3, as DNA: TGTGCCAGCAGTTTGAGGGTAGGCAACTATGGCTACACCTTC. This codes for CASSLRVGNYGYTF.